This T cell receptor beta chain is from a study of vaccination and CD4 T cells after COVID-19. For the study at large: The authors exposed cells to overlapping spike peptides derived from SARS-CoV-2, HCoV-NL63, HCoV-OC43 and HCoV-229E.

Germline-derived CDR1 and CDR2 are KGHDR and SFDVKD. This CDR3 has 13 residues. About this clonotype itself: Its cognate antigen is unknown. An end of the junction differs from the germline gene, which may be a read error.

The treatment here: approximately nine-day PBMC culture with coronavirus spike peptide pools or control peptides (ViraFEST assay). Using peptide pools, antigen-specific T cells were expanded in ViraFEST before TCRs were sequenced. The study sequenced cultured CD4+ T cell DNA using the Oncomine TCR Beta short-read assay. Genomic DNA extraction was carried out from cultured CD4+ T cells. Via MiXCR, TCRdb re-called the PCR reads, giving one row per CDR3 protein. The table shows tens of thousands of distinct CDR3 sequences, with around 45% occurring only once. This sequence joins TRBV24-1 and TRBJ2-5, with 7 bases matching TRBD2. The TCR originated in a human donor who received a COVID-19 vaccine. Sequences were derived from CD4+ T cells from blood, cultured in vitro, sampled before SARS-CoV-2 vaccination. Here the CDR3 reads CATSGGVQETQYF. The CDR3 DNA reads TGTGCCACAAGTGGGGGGGTCCAAGAGACCCAGTACTTC.